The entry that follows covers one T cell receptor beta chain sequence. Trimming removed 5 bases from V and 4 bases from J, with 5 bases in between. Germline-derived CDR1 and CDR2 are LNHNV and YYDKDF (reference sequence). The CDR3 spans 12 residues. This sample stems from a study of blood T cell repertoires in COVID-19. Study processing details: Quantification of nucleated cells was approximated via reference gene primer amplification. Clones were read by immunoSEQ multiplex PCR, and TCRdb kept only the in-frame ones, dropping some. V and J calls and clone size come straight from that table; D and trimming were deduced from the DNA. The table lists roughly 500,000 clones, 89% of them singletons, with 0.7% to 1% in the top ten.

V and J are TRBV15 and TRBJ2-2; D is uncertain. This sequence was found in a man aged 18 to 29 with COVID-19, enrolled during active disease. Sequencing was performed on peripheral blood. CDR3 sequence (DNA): TGTGCCACCAGCCCCCGCACCGGGGAGCTGTTTTTT. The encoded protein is CATSPRTGELFF.